This T cell receptor (beta chain) was retrieved from a study of regulatory T cells in long-lasting Graves disease. Study results and limitations: Persistent Graves' disease cases displayed lower TCR diversity than newly diagnosed ones. When disease was persistent, TRBV28, TRBJ1-2 and TRBJ2-5 were the favored segments.

This clonotype was seen only a few times. Its antigen remains unidentified. Time point: persistent/refractory GD, antithyroid drugs over 5 years with positive TRAb. Isolated PBMC RNA provided the starting material for the TCR library. Clinicians diagnosed Graves' disease using American Thyroid Association guidelines. EDTA tubes were used for drawing nine milliliters of peripheral blood. To make TCR beta libraries, researchers used iRepertoire HTBI primers and Arm-PCR of CDR3 regions. TCRdb re-called the multiplex PCR reads through MiXCR, storing one row per CDR3 protein. The sample consists of hundreds of thousands of distinct CDR3 sequences, more than 20% of them appearing once. The germline V gene has CDR1 LGHDT and CDR2 YNNKEL (reference sequence). The CDR3 loop spans 15 amino acids. Trimming cost V 6 bases and J 3 bases; bases outside gene matches: 5.

This chain uses TRBV3-1 with TRBJ2-7, with 13 positions matching TRBD2. The origin of this receptor is a female donor with Graves disease. This specimen consisted of peripheral blood mononuclear cells (PBMCs), obtained when the disease was refractory, from a patient treated with antithyroid drugs. In DNA form, the CDR3 reads TGTGCCAGCAGTCCCGGGACTAGCGGGATCTACGAGCAGTACTTC. This gives the protein CASSPGTSGIYEQYF.